This entry is about one TCR beta chain. As yet, its antigen is unknown. Germline trimming cut 1 base from V and 0 bases from J; bases unmatched to any gene: 15. Germline V gene sequence: CDR1 DFQATT, CDR2 SNEGSKA (reference sequence). The CDR3 is made up of 18 amino acids. TCRdb passed the RT-PCR reads through MiXCR, listing each CDR3 protein once. This table has more than 400,000 distinct CDR3 sequences, more than 7% appearing once. These data are taken from a study of response to subunit inactivated influenza vaccine. Study results and caveats: The study's authors posited that every seasonal influenza vaccination enlists few new T cells.

This TCR derives from a man aged 50 to 69 who received an inactivated influenza vaccine. This material consisted of PBMCs from blood, taken approximately 25 months after vaccination. The rearrangement joins TRBV20-1 to TRBJ2-7; 7 bases match TRBD1. The CDR3 DNA is TGCAGTGCTAGAGCCCTAAAACCGGGACAGCGAAGCTCCTACGAGCAGTACTTC. Amino acid sequence: CSARALKPGQRSSYEQYF.